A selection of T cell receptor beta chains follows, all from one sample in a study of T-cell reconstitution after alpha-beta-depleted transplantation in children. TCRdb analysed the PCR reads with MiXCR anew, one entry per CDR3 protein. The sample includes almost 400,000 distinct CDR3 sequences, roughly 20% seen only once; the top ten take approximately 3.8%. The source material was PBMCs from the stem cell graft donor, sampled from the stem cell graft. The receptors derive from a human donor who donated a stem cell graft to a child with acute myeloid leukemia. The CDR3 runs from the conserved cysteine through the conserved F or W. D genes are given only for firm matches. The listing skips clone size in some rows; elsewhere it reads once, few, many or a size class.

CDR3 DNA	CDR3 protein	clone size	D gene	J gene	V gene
TGTGCCAGCAGCTGGGGGACTAGCGGGAGGAACACCGGGGAGCTGTTTTTT	CASSWGTSGRNTGELFF	NA	TRBD2	TRBJ2-2	TRBV3-1
TGCAGTGCTAGAGATGAAGGCGGCACAGATACGCAGTATTTT	CSARDEGGTDTQYF	few	NA	TRBJ2-3	TRBV20-1
TGCAGTGCTCGAAATATCCGGGACAGGGGATCCTACGAGCAGTACTTC	CSARNIRDRGSYEQYF	NA	TRBD1	TRBJ2-7	TRBV20-1
TGTGCCAGCAGAAAGACTAGCGGGGGACCCTACGAGCAGTACTTC	CASRKTSGGPYEQYF	many	TRBD2	TRBJ2-7	TRBV6-5
TGCAGCGTTGAGCCTAGCGGGAGTAATGAGCAGTTCTTC	CSVEPSGSNEQFF	many	TRBD2	TRBJ2-1	TRBV29-1
TGTGCCAGCAGAAGCCGGGACAGGGTGAGGGATGAGCAGTTCTTC	CASRSRDRVRDEQFF	NA	TRBD1	TRBJ2-1	TRBV28
TGTGCCAGCAGCCCCCCCTTGGGACAGATGTACGAGCAGTACTTC	CASSPPLGQMYEQYF	few	TRBD1	TRBJ2-7	TRBV7-9
TGTGCCAGCAGGTTCGACAGGACGAACACCGGGGAGCTGTTTTTT	CASRFDRTNTGELFF	NA	NA	TRBJ2-2	TRBV7-2
TGTGCCAGCAGCGGGACTAGCGGGAAGACCTACAATGAGCAGTTCTTC	CASSGTSGKTYNEQFF	few	TRBD2	TRBJ2-1	TRBV9
TGTGCCAGCAGCTGGGGGGGGACTAGCGGGAGCTTCTCCTACGAGCAGTACTTC	CASSWGGTSGSFSYEQYF	NA	TRBD2	TRBJ2-7	TRBV5-6